This record concerns one TCR beta chain sequence. The antigen is unknown. An Oncomine TCR Beta short-read assay was used to sequence the DNA from cultured CD4+ T cells. TCRdb reprocessed the PCR reads via MiXCR and lists one record per CDR3 protein. The sample gives some 18,000 distinct CDR3 sequences, about half of which show up once; roughly 2.6% is in the top ten. The source of the sample is a study of vaccination and CD4 T cells after COVID-19. The treatment: approximately 11-day PBMC culture with coronavirus spike peptide pools or control peptides (ViraFEST assay). This CDR3 has 14 residues. Germline CDR1 is MNHEY and CDR2 is SVGEGT. V dropped 5 bases and J dropped 2 bases, with 12 bases sitting between them.

The J gene is TRBJ1-2, the V gene TRBV6-2 or TRBV6-3, with D perhaps matching TRBD1 (5 bases). The material was CD4+ T cells from blood, cultured in vitro, obtained after SARS-CoV-2 vaccination. The source is a human donor who had recovered from COVID-19. CDR3 loop: CASSGGPMNYGYTF. The CDR3 DNA follows: TGTGCCAGCAGTGGGGGACCGATGAACTATGGCTACACCTTC.